This T cell receptor beta chain is from a study of CD8+ T cells in alopecia areata. Sequencing relied on a cDNA template that was reverse transcribed from extracted RNA. The assay was immunoSEQ multiplex PCR, and TCRdb's table has in-frame clones only and misses some. Of about 190,000 clones in the sample, 60% to 70% are singletons; the top ten hold roughly 0.7%. Germline lookup yields CDR1 SGHDT and CDR2 YYEEEE. There are 18 residues in the CDR3. Trimming cost V 0 bases and J 0 bases, with 16 bases left between them. Treatment indicated: oral pan-JAK inhibitor, 5-10 mg twice daily. This chain uses TRBV5-6 with TRBJ1-5; D perhaps matches TRBD1 (5 bases). The material sequenced was CD4+ T cells sorted from blood, taken at week 4, from a patient treated with tofacitinib. The sequence came from a human donor with alopecia areata. The CDR3 spells CASSLGMGRDFSNQPQHF. The CDR3 nucleotides are TGTGCCAGCAGCTTGGGTATGGGCAGGGACTTTAGCAATCAGCCCCAGCATTTT. Together with reference TRBV5-6 and TRBJ1-5, the CDR3 gives the full variable domain: DAGVTQSPTHLIKTRGQQVTLRCSPKSGHDTVSWYQQALGQGPQFIFQYYEEEERQRGNFPDRFSGHQFPNYSSELNVNALLLGDSALYLCASSLGMGRDFSNQPQHFGDGTRLSIL.